This T cell receptor (beta chain) stems from a study of shared clonotypes between healthy human individuals. Study details: Per-donor plates numbered three CD4 naive, three CD4 memory, two CD8 naive and one CD8 memory.

In germline, CDR1 is ENHRY, CDR2 SYGVKD. V was pared by 4 bases and J by 3 bases, with 9 bases of the junction left unmatched. CDR3 length: 16 residues. The study drew all its donors from Caucasian adults living in Nashville, Tennessee. Whole-study findings and limits: Generally, estimated richness proved larger in naive subsets than it did in memory subsets. Sequencing of the sorted subsets was shown by rarefaction to be incomplete despite large depth.

This clone was detected once. Its antigen remains unidentified. Some clones are missing from TCRdb's copy, which holds only in-frame ones; the method was immunoSEQ multiplex PCR. The table has 2,500,000 or so clones, around nine tenths seen once. The specimen sequenced was naive CD4+ T cells sorted from blood. The subset is: CD45RA+ positively selected. The clonotype was recovered from a man between 18 and 35 years old in good health. The chain carries TRBV10-3 and TRBJ2-1, with 7 bases lining up with TRBD1. DNA for the CDR3: TGTGCCATCAGTGGCCTGGAAGGGGGCATCTACAATGAGCAGTTCTTC. Translating it yields CAISGLEGGIYNEQFF.